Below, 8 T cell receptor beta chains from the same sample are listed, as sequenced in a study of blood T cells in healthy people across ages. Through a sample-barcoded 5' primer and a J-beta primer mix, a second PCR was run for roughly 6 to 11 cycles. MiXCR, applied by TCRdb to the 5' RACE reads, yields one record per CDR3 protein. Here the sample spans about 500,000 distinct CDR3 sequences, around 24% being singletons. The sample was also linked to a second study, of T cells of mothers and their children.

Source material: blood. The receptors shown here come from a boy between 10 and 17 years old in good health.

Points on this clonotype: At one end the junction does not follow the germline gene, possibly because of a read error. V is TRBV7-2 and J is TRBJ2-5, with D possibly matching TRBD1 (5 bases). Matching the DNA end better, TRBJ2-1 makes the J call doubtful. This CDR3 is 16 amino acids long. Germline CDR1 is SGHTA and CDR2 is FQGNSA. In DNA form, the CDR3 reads TGTGCCTGCAGCTTAGGAGTGCAGGGTAGTTACAATGAGCAGTTCTTC. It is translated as CACSLGVQGSYNEQFF.

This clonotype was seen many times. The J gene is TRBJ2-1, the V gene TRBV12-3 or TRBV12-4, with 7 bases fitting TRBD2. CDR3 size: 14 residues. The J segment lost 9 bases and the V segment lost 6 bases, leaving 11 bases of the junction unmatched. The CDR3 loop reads CASREAGRDGEQFF. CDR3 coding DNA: TGTGCCAGCAGAGAGGCAGGGAGGGACGGTGAGCAGTTCTTC.

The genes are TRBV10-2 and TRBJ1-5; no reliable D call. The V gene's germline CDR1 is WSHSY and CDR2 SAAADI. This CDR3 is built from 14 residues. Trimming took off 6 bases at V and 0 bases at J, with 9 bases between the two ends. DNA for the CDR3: TGCGCCAGCAGAGCCGTCTATAGCAATCAGCCCCAGCATTTT. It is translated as CASRAVYSNQPQHF.

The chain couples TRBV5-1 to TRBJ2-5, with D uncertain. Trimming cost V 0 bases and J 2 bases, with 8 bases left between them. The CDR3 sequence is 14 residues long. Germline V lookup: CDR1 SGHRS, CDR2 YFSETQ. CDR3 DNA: TGCGCCAGCAGCTTGGGTCCGGAGCAAGAGACCCAGTACTTC. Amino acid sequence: CASSLGPEQETQYF.

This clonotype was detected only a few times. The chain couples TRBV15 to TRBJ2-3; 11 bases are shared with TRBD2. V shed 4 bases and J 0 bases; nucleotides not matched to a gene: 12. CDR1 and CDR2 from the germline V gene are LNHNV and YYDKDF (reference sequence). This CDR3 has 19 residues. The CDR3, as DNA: TGTGCCACCAGCACTTCTGACACGGGACTAGCGGTGAGCACAGATACGCAGTATTTT. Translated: CATSTSDTGLAVSTDTQYF.

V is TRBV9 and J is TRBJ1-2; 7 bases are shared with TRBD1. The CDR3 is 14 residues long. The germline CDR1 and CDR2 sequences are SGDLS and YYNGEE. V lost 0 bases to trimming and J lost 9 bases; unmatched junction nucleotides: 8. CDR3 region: CASSVEGGASRYTF. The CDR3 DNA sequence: TGTGCCAGCAGCGTAGAAGGGGGCGCGTCCCGCTACACCTTC.

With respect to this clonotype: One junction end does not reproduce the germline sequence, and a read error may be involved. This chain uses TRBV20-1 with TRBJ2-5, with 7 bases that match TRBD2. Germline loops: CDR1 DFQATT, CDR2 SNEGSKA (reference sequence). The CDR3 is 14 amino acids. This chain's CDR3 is CSARERGTQGTQYF. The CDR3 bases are TGCAGTGCTAGAGAGCGGGGGACCCAAGGGACCCAGTACTTC.

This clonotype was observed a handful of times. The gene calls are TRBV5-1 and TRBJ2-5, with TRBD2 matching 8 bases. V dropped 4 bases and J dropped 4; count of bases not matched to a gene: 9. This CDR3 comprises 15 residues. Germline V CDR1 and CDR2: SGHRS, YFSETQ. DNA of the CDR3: TGCGCCAGCAGCCCGGGGGGGATCTTGAGAGAGACCCAGTACTTC. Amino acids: CASSPGGILRETQYF. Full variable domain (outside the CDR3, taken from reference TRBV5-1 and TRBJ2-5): KAGVTQTPRYLIKTRGQQVTLSCSPISGHRSVSWYQQTPGQGLQFLFEYFSETQRNKGNFPGRFSGRQFSNSRSEMNVSTLELGDSALYLCASSPGGILRETQYFGPGTRLLVL.